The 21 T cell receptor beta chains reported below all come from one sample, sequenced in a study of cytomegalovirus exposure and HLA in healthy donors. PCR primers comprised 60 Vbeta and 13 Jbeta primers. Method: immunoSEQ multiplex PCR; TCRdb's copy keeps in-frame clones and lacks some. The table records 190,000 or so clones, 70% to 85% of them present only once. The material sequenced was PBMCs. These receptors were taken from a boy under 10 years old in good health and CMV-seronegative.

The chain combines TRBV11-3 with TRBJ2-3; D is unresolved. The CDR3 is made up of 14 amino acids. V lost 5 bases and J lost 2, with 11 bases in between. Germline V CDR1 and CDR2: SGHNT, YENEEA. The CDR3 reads CASSRRGNTDTQYF. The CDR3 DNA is TGTGCCAGCAGCAGGAGAGGAAACACAGATACGCAGTATTTT.

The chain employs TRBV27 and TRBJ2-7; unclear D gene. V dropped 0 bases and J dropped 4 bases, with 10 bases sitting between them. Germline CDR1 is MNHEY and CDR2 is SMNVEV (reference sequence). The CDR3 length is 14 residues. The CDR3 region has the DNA TGTGCCAGCAGTTTATCCCCTTTCCTTTACGAGCAGTACTTC. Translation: CASSLSPFLYEQYF.

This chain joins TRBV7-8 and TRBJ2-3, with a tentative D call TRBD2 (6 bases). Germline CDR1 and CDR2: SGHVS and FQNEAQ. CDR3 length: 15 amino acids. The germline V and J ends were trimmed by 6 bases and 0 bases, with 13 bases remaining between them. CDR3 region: CASSQQRVSTDTQYF. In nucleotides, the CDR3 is TGTGCCAGCAGTCAACAGCGGGTTAGCACAGATACGCAGTATTTT.

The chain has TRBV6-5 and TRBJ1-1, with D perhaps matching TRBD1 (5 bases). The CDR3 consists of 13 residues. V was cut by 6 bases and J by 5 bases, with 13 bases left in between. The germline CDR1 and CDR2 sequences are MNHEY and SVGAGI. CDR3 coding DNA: TGTGCCAGCAGGGAACCGGGGGAGACTGAAGCTTTCTTT. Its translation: CASREPGETEAFF.

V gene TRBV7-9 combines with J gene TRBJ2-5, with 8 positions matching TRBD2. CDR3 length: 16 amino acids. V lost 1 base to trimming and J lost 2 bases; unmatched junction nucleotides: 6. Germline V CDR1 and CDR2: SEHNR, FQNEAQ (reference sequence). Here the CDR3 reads CASSLGVSGGQETQYF. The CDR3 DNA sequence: TGTGCCAGCAGCTTAGGTGTCAGCGGGGGACAAGAGACCCAGTACTTC.

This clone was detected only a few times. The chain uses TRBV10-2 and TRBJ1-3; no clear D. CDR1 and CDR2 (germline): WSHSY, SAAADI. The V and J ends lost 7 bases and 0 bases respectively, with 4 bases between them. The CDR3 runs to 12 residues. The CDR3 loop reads CASTLSGNTIYF. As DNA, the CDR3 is TGCGCCAGCACCCTCTCTGGAAACACCATATATTTT.

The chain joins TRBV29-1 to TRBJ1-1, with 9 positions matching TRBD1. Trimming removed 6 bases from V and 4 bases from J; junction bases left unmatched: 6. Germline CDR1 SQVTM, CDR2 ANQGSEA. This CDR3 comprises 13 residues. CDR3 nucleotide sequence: TGCAGCGTACAGGGGGCAAGGGGCACTGAAGCTTTCTTT. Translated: CSVQGARGTEAFF.

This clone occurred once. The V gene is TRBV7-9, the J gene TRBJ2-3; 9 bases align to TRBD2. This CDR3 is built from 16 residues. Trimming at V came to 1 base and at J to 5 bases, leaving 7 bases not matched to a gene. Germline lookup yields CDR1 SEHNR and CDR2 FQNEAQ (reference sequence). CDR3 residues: CASSLGGGGALDTQYF. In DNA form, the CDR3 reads TGTGCCAGCAGCTTAGGAGGCGGGGGGGCCTTAGATACGCAGTATTTT.

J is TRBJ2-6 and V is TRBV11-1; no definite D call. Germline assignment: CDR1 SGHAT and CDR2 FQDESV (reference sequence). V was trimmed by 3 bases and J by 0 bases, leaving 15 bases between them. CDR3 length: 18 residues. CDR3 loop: CASSLGPSLSSGANVLTF. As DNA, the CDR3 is TGTGCCAGCAGCTTGGGCCCGTCCTTAAGCTCTGGGGCCAACGTCCTGACTTTC.

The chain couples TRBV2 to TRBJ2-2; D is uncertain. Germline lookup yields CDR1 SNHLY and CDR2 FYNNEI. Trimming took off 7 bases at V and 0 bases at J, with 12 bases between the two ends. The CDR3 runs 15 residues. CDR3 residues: CASTWRTTNTGELFF. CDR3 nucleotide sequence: TGTGCCAGCACCTGGAGAACAACGAACACCGGGGAGCTGTTTTTT.

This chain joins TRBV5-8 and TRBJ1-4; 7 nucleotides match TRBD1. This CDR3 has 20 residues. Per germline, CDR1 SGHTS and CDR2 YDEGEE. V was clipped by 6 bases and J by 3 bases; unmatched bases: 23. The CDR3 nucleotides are TGTGCCAGCATGATGTCCACACCCACAGGGGAGCGTCCGGCTAATGAAAAACTGTTTTTT. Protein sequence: CASMMSTPTGERPANEKLFF.

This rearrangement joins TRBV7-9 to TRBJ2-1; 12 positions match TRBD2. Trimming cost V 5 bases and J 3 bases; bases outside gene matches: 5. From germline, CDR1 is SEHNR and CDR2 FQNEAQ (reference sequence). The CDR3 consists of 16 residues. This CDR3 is CASSPQGLAGYNEQFF. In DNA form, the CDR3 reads TGTGCCAGCAGCCCCCAGGGACTAGCGGGCTACAATGAGCAGTTCTTC.

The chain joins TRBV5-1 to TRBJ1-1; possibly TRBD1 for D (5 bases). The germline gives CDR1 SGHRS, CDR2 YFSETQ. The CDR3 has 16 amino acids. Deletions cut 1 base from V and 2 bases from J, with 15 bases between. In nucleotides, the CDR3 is TGCGCCAGCAGCTTGAGAGGCAGGGTCGCCAACACTGAAGCTTTCTTT. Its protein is CASSLRGRVANTEAFF. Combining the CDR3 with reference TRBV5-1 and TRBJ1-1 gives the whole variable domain KAGVTQTPRYLIKTRGQQVTLSCSPISGHRSVSWYQQTPGQGLQFLFEYFSETQRNKGNFPGRFSGRQFSNSRSEMNVSTLELGDSALYLCASSLRGRVANTEAFFGQGTRLTVV.

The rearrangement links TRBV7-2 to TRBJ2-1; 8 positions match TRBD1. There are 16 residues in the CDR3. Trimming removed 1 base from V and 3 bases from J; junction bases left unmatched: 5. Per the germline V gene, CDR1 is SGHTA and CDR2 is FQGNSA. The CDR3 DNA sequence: TGTGCCAGCAGCTTAGTGGCAGGGGGCATCTACAATGAGCAGTTCTTC. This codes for CASSLVAGGIYNEQFF.

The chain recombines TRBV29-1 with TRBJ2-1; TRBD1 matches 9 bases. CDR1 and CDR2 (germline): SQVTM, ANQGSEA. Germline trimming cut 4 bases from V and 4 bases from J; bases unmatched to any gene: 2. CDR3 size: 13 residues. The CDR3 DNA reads TGCAGCGTTGGCGGGACAGGGTACAATGAGCAGTTCTTC. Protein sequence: CSVGGTGYNEQFF.

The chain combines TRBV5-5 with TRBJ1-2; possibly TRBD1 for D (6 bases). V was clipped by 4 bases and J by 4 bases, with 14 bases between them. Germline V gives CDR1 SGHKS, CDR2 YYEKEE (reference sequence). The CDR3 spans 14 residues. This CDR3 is CASSMTTGSYGYTF. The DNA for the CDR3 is TGTGCCAGCAGCATGACGACAGGATCCTATGGCTACACCTTC.

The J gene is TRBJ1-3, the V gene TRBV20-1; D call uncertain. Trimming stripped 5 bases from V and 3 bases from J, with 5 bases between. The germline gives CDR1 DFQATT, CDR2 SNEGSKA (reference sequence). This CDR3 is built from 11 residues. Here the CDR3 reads CSASYGNTIYF. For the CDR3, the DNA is TGCAGTGCTTCCTATGGAAACACCATATATTTT.

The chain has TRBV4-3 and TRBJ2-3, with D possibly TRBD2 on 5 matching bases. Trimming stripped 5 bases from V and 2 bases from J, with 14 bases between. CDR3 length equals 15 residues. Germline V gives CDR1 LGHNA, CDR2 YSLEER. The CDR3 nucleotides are TGCGCCAGCAGCTTACGACCGGGAAACACAGATACGCAGTATTTT. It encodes CASSLRPGNTDTQYF.

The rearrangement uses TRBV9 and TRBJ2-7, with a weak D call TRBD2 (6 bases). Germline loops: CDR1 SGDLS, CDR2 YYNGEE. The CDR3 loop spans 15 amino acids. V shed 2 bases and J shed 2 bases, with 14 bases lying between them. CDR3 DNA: TGTGCCAGCAGCGTGGGGGGACTCGGTACCTACGAGCAGTACTTC. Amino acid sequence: CASSVGGLGTYEQYF.

The CDR3, as DNA: TGTGCCATCAGTGTCGGTCAACTTAATTCACCCCTCCACTTT. Protein product: CAISVGQLNSPLHF. The chain joins TRBV10-3 to TRBJ1-6; unclear D gene. In germline, CDR1 is ENHRY, CDR2 SYGVKD. The V and J ends lost 4 bases and 6 bases respectively, with 10 bases between them. This CDR3 contains 14 residues.

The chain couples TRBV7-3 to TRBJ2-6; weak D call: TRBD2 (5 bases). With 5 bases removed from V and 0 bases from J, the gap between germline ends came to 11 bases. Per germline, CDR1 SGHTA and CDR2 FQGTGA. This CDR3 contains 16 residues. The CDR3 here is CASSAAGSSGANVLTF. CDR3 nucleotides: TGTGCCAGCAGCGCCGCGGGCAGCTCTGGGGCCAACGTCCTGACTTTC.